A selection of T cell receptor beta chains follows, all from one sample in a study of cytomegalovirus exposure and HLA in healthy donors. Using immunoSEQ multiplex PCR, the repertoire was profiled, and TCRdb retains in-frame clones only, with some absent. The data show some 120,000 clones, with 75% to 90% seen just once and about 6.7% held by the top ten. Sequenced: PBMCs. These receptors were obtained from a woman in her 30s in good health and CMV-seropositive. Each CDR3 is given with its conserved first and last residue. D genes are given only for firm matches. Clone size is not always given. Where it is, it says once, few, many or a class for expanded clones.

D | J | size | V | CDR3 | DNA
TRBD1 | TRBJ1-6 | NA | TRBV5-1 | CASSLIAGGLGSPLHF | TGCGCCAGCAGCTTGATTGCAGGGGGATTGGGTTCACCCCTCCACTTT
NA | TRBJ2-7 | NA | TRBV5-1 | CASSFSGGNEQYF | TGCGCCAGCAGCTTTTCTGGGGGGAACGAGCAGTACTTC
NA | TRBJ1-1 | NA | TRBV6-6 | CASSYPSDSTEAFF | TGTGCCAGCAGTTACCCTTCGGACAGCACTGAAGCTTTCTTT
NA | TRBJ2-3 | NA | TRBV27 | CASSPSWGEETDTQYF | TGTGCCAGCAGTCCGTCGTGGGGAGAGGAAACAGATACGCAGTATTTT
TRBD2 | TRBJ2-7 | NA | TRBV9 | CASSRVGGVKEQYF | TGTGCCAGTTCCAGAGTCGGGGGGGTGAAGGAGCAGTACTTC
NA | TRBJ2-7 | NA | TRBV5-6 | CASSLGDNYEQYF | TGTGCCAGCAGCTTGGGGGACAACTACGAGCAGTACTTC
TRBD2 | TRBJ2-5 | NA | TRBV27 | CASSLSASGRETQYF | TGTGCCAGCAGTTTATCGGCTAGCGGGCGGGAGACCCAGTACTTC
NA | TRBJ1-1 | NA | TRBV7-9 | CSSSFEKGEAFF | TGTTCCAGCAGCTTTGAAAAGGGGGAAGCTTTCTTT
NA | TRBJ2-5 | NA | TRBV15 | CATSIGRDKETQYF | TGTGCCACCAGCATAGGACGGGATAAAGAGACCCAGTACTTC
NA | TRBJ1-3 | NA | TRBV5-1 | CASSLAGSGNTIYF | TGCGCCAGCAGCTTGGCAGGCTCTGGAAACACCATATATTTT
TRBD1 | TRBJ1-2 | NA | TRBV19 | CASSILPGQGRYGYTF | TGTGCCAGTAGTATTCTCCCGGGACAGGGGCGTTATGGCTACACCTTC
TRBD1 | TRBJ2-6 | NA | TRBV27 | CASTALGQGTGGANVLTF | TGTGCCAGCACCGCCCTGGGACAGGGTACGGGCGGGGCCAACGTCCTGACTTTC
TRBD1 | TRBJ1-1 | NA | TRBV5-1 | CASSTGQGAITEAFF | TGCGCCAGCAGCACGGGACAGGGGGCGATCACTGAAGCTTTCTTT
NA | TRBJ1-2 | NA | TRBV11-2 | CASSLETGPYGYTF | TGTGCCAGCAGCTTAGAGACAGGACCTTATGGCTACACCTTC
NA | TRBJ2-3 | NA | TRBV7-2 | CASSLDSGRADTQYF | TGTGCCAGCAGCTTAGATTCGGGTCGCGCAGATACGCAGTATTTT
NA | TRBJ2-7 | NA | TRBV6-5 | CASSYRSRDEQYF | TGTGCCAGCAGTTACCGATCTCGGGACGAGCAGTACTTC
TRBD2 | TRBJ2-5 | NA | TRBV5-1 | CASSLGLAGGFQETQYF | TGCGCCAGCAGTTTGGGACTAGCGGGAGGCTTTCAAGAGACCCAGTACTTC
NA | TRBJ2-1 | NA | TRBV5-1 | CASQSGNTYNEQFF | TGCGCCAGCCAGAGCGGAAATACCTACAATGAGCAGTTCTTC
NA | TRBJ2-3 | NA | TRBV7-3 | CASSLGETDTQYF | TGTGCCAGCAGCTTAGGGGAGACAGATACGCAGTATTTT
TRBD1 | TRBJ2-1 | NA | TRBV2 | CASSEGTGSKNEQFF | TGTGCCAGCAGTGAAGGGACAGGGAGTAAAAATGAGCAGTTCTTC
TRBD2 | TRBJ2-3 | few | TRBV6-4 | CASSEEAGGPTDTQYF | TGTGCCAGCAGTGAGGAGGCGGGAGGGCCGACAGATACGCAGTATTTT
NA | TRBJ1-1 | NA | TRBV11-2 | CASRVQVGTEAFF | TGTGCCAGCAGAGTACAGGTAGGCACTGAAGCTTTCTTT
TRBD1 | TRBJ2-3 | NA | TRBV27 | CASSLGTGSAQYF | TGTGCCAGCAGTTTAGGGACAGGGTCGGCGCAGTATTTT
NA | TRBJ1-1 | few | TRBV11-2 | CASSLGILAATEAFF | TGTGCCAGCAGCTTAGGGATCTTAGCAGCTACTGAAGCTTTCTTT
TRBD1 | TRBJ2-5 | NA | TRBV4-2 | CASSHVDREETQYF | TGTGCCAGCAGCCACGTTGACAGGGAAGAGACCCAGTACTTC
NA | TRBJ2-7 | NA | TRBV2 | CASILTSSSYEQYF | TGTGCCAGCATCCTGACATCCAGCTCCTACGAGCAGTACTTC
NA | TRBJ2-1 | NA | TRBV27 | CASSFGSGSYNEQFF | TGTGCCAGCAGTTTTGGTAGTGGCTCCTACAATGAGCAGTTCTTC
NA | TRBJ1-6 | once | TRBV6-5 | CASSYSWTGNSPLHF | TGTGCCAGCAGTTACTCATGGACGGGGAATTCACCCCTCCACTTT
TRBD2 | TRBJ2-1 | NA | TRBV5-1 | CASSFTAGGPTEQFF | TGCGCCAGCAGCTTTACAGCGGGGGGGCCTACTGAGCAGTTCTTC
NA | TRBJ2-7 | NA | TRBV7-2 | CASSLEEDLEQYF | TGTGCCAGCAGCTTAGAAGAGGATCTCGAGCAGTACTTC
NA | TRBJ2-7 | NA | TRBV7-9 | CASSLTPIDSKQYF | TGTGCCAGCAGCTTAACCCCGATCGACAGTAAGCAGTACTTC
TRBD1 | TRBJ2-1 | few | TRBV5-1 | CASRDRLSSYNEQFF | TGCGCCAGCAGGGACAGGTTGAGCTCCTACAATGAGCAGTTCTTC
TRBD1 | TRBJ1-1 | NA | TRBV5-1 | CASSLGAGGLGAEAFF | TGCGCCAGCAGCTTGGGGGCAGGGGGTTTAGGGGCTGAAGCTTTCTTT
TRBD1 | TRBJ1-2 | NA | TRBV5-4 | CASSITGAPCSYTF | TGTGCCAGCAGCATTACAGGGGCCCCTTGCAGCTACACCTTC
TRBD1 | TRBJ1-1 | NA | TRBV5-1 | CASSAGGQYTEAFF | TGCGCCAGCAGCGCGGGGGGACAGTACACTGAAGCTTTCTTT
TRBD2 | TRBJ2-1 | NA | TRBV7-3 | CASSLKAGVSNEQFF | TGTGCCAGCAGCTTAAAGGCGGGAGTGAGCAATGAGCAGTTCTTC
NA | TRBJ2-7 | NA | TRBV2 | CASRDPGEQYF | TGTGCCAGCAGGGACCCAGGGGAGCAGTACTTC
TRBD1 | TRBJ2-4 | NA | TRBV2 | CASLRDRAWDIQYF | TGTGCCAGCCTCCGGGACAGGGCTTGGGACATTCAGTACTTC
NA | TRBJ2-4 | few | TRBV28 | CASSPYREGKNIQYF | TGTGCCAGCAGCCCTTACAGGGAAGGCAAAAACATTCAGTACTTC
NA | TRBJ2-3 | NA | TRBV28 | CASSLDPGRDTQYF | TGTGCCAGCAGTTTAGACCCAGGGAGGGATACGCAGTATTTT
NA | TRBJ2-5 | NA | TRBV7-9 | CASIPDPGRETQYF | TGTGCCAGCATCCCTGACCCAGGGCGAGAGACCCAGTACTTC